The clone carrying this TCR beta chain has at least ten counts. The CDR3 totals 14 residues. With 6 bases removed from V and 6 bases from J, the gap between germline ends came to 14 bases. The germline V gene has CDR1 SNHLY and CDR2 FYNNEI. The data derive from a study of early T cells in non-severe SARS-CoV-2 infection. Background on the study: Sequencing targeted bulk RNA from unsorted whole blood, leaving chains unpaired.

TCRdb independently ran MiXCR on the 5' RACE reads; one entry per CDR3 protein. The sample yields about 50,000 distinct CDR3 sequences, roughly 10% seen once. This TCR was recovered from an adult who was a healthcare worker with PCR-confirmed SARS-CoV-2 infection or an uninfected control (not recorded which). J is TRBJ2-2 and V is TRBV2, with D perhaps matching TRBD2 (5 bases). The sample consisted of whole blood. The CDR3: CASRWEIASGELFF. CDR3 nucleotide sequence: TGTGCCAGCAGATGGGAGATCGCGTCCGGGGAGCTGTTTTTT.